The clone carrying this T cell receptor (beta chain) was detected many times. Its antigen is still unknown. The time point was: pre-sensitization, week 0. Treatment of the sample: therapeutic diphenylcyclopropenone sensitization with weekly scalp DPC. Between the trimmed V and J ends, which lost 3 bases and 1 base, there was a span of 9 bases. The CDR3 runs to 14 residues. From germline, CDR1 is MNHNY and CDR2 SVGAGI (reference sequence). These data come from a study of human T cells and chemical hapten exposure. TCRdb passed the RACE reads through MiXCR, listing each CDR3 protein once. The repertoire includes a few hundred thousand distinct CDR3 sequences, 5% to 6.5% of them detected once, and more than 8% sits in the top ten. The study's findings and limits: Expanded TCRs grouped into significantly more large CDR3 similarity clusters than controls produced.

This clonotype was obtained from a woman under 30 with alopecia areata. Some clones in this sample may be carry-over from other donors' samples. The chain uses TRBV6-6 and TRBJ1-1; a weak D match, TRBD1 (5 bases). The specimen comprised whole blood, sampled in connection with sensitization to the hapten diphenylcyclopropenone (DPC). CDR3 nucleotide sequence: TGTGCCAGCAGTTATGGGGGATCGAACACTGAAGCTTTCTTT. Translated: CASSYGGSNTEAFF.